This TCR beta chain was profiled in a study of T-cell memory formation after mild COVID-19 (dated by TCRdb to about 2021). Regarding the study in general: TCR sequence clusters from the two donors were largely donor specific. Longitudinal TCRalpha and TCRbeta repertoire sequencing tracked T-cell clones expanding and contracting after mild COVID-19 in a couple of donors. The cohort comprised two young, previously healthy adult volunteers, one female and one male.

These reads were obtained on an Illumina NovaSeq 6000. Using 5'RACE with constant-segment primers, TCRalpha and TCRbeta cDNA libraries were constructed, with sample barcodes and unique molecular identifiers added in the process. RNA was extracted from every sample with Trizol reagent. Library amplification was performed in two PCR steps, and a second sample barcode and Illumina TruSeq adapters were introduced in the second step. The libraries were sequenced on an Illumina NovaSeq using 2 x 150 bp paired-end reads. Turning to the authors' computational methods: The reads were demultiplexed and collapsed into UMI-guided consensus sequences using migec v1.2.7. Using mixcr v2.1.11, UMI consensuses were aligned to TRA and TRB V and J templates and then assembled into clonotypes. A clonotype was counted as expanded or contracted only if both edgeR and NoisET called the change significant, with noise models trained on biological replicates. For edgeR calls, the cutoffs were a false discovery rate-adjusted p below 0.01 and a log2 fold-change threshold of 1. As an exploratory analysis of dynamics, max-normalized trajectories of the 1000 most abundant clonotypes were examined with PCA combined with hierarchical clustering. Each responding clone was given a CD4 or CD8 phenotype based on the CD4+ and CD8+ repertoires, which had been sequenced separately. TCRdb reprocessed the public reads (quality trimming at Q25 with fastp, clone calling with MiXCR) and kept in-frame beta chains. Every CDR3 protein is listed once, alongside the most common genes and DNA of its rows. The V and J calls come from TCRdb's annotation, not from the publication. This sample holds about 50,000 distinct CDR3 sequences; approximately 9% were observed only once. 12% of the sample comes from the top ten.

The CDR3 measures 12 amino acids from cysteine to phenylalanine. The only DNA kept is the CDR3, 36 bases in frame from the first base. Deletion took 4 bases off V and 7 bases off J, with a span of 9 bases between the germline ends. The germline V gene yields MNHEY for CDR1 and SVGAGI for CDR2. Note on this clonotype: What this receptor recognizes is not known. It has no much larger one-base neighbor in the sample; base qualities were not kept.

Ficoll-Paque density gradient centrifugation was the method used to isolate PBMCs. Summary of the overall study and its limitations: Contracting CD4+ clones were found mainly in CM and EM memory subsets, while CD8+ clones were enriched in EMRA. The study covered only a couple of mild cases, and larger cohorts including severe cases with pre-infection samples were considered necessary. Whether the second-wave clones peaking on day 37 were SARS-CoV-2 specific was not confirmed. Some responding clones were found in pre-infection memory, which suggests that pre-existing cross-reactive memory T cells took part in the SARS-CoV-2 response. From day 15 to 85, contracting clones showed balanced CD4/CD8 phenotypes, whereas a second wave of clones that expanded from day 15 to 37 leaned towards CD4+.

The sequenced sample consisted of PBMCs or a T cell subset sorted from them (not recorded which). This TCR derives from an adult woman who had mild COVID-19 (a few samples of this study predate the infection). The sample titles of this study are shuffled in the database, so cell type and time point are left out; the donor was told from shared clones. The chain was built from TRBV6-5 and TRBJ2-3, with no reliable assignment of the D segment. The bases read TGTGCCAGCAGTTCCGAGCAAAATACGCAGTATTTT. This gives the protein CASSSEQNTQYF.